Below are 6 T cell receptor beta chains sequenced from a single sample in a study of metastatic and nonmetastatic thyroid tumors. TCRdb reanalyzed the PCR reads with MiXCR. This table has about 6,500 clones, 18% appearing once. No treatment had been given to any patient before thyroid surgery. Sequenced input: adjacent normal tissue. Source of these receptors: a male donor with papillary thyroid cancer or a benign thyroid nodule (not recorded which). Some clones in this sample may be carry-over from other donors' samples.

This clone is medium-sized in the sample. The V gene is TRBV20-1, the J gene TRBJ1-2; no clear D. Trimming removed 5 bases from V and 6 bases from J, with 16 bases in between. Germline V gene lookup returns CDR1 DFQATT and CDR2 SNEGSKA (reference sequence). This CDR3 comprises 13 residues. CDR3 sequence: CSAAPPSQDGYTF. The CDR3 nucleotides are TGCAGTGCTGCCCCCCCTTCGCAGGATGGCTACACCTTC.

This clone was counted only a few times. The V and J genes are TRBV10-1 and TRBJ2-2; 9 positions match TRBD2. V shed 5 bases and J 4 bases; nucleotides not matched to a gene: 8. Germline V gives CDR1 WNHNN, CDR2 SYGVQD (reference sequence). CDR3 length: 16 residues. This CDR3 reads CASSLTGTSFTGELFF. Written as DNA, the CDR3 is TGCGCCAGCAGTTTAACCGGGACTAGCTTCACCGGGGAGCTGTTTTTT.

This clone was found a few times. This sequence joins TRBV30 and TRBJ2-7, with D possibly TRBD1 on 5 matching bases. With 2 bases removed from V and 3 bases from J, the gap between germline ends came to 8 bases. From germline, CDR1 is GTSNPN and CDR2 SVGIG (reference sequence). CDR3 length: 12 amino acids. CDR3 coding DNA: TGTGCCTGGAGTACCCAGGGCTACGAGCAGTACTTC. Translation gives CAWSTQGYEQYF. Supplemented by reference TRBV30 and TRBJ2-7, the full variable domain reads SQTIHQWPATLVQPVGSPLSLECTVEGTSNPNLYWYRQAAGRGLQLLFYSVGIGQISSEVPQNLSASRPQDRQFILSSKKLLLSDSGFYLCAWSTQGYEQYFGPGTRLTVT.

In this sample, this clone turned up many times. This chain joins TRBV11-2 and TRBJ2-5; possible D gene TRBD2, 6 bases. Looked up from germline, CDR1 is SGHAT and CDR2 is FQNNGV. The CDR3 runs to 15 residues. The V gene lost 1 base and the J gene lost 6 bases, with 15 bases spanning the gap. This chain's CDR3 is CASSLGPSGVQTQYF. The CDR3 DNA reads TGTGCCAGCAGCTTAGGCCCTTCGGGGGTTCAGACCCAGTACTTC. The variable domain in full, with the rest retrieved from reference TRBV11-2 and TRBJ2-5, is EAGVAQSPRYKIIEKRQSVAFWCNPISGHATLYWYQQILGQGPKLLIQFQNNGVVDDSQLPKDRFSAERLKGVDSTLKIQPAKLEDSAVYLCASSLGPSGVQTQYFGPGTRLLVL.

The CDR3 region is CASSPQATGAIEAFF. In DNA form, the CDR3 reads TGTGCCAGCAGTCCCCAAGCGACAGGGGCGATTGAAGCTTTCTTT. The V call is TRBV6-1, the J call TRBJ1-1; 8 bases are shared with TRBD1. The CDR3 consists of 15 residues. V lost 5 bases to trimming and J lost 7 bases; unmatched junction nucleotides: 12. Germline assignment: CDR1 MNHNS and CDR2 SASEGT.

The chain carries TRBV9 and TRBJ2-7; tentative D call: TRBD2 (6 bases). CDR1 is SGDLS and CDR2 is YYNGEE in the germline V gene. V gave up 3 bases and J gave up 2 bases, with 15 bases separating them. This CDR3 has 15 amino acids. Here the CDR3 reads CASSAGLPKAYEQYF. In DNA, the CDR3 is TGTGCCAGCAGCGCGGGACTTCCTAAAGCCTACGAGCAGTACTTC.